The 26 T cell receptor beta chains reported below all come from one sample, sequenced in a study of T-cell memory formation after mild COVID-19. TCRdb fed the 5' RACE reads into MiXCR, producing one record per CDR3 protein. The data contain around 150,000 distinct CDR3 sequences, around 10% of them singletons. The sample comprised PBMCs or a T cell subset sorted from them (not recorded which). The receptors were sampled from a man younger than 35 who had mild COVID-19 (a few samples of this study predate the infection). Cell type and time point are not known.

This clonotype was seen a few times. The V gene is TRBV7-2, the J gene TRBJ2-7, with 7 bases matching TRBD1. Per germline, CDR1 SGHTA and CDR2 FQGNSA. The CDR3 loop spans 13 amino acids. V shed 1 base, J shed 5 bases, and the junction held 2 bases outside the gene matches. CDR3 sequence reads: CASSLGQGHEQYV. CDR3 bases: TGTGCCAGCAGCTTAGGACAGGGTCACGAGCAGTACGTC.

The rearrangement links TRBV28 to TRBJ2-5, with D perhaps TRBD2 (6 bases). Germline V gene data show CDR1 as MDHEN and CDR2 as SYDVKM. CDR3 size: 17 residues. The ends were cut back, 4 bases at V and 5 bases at J, with 23 bases in the middle. The CDR3 protein is CASSSASAGKVRETQYF. In DNA form, the CDR3 reads TGTGCCAGCAGTTCGGCTAGCGCGGGGAAAGTCCGGGAGACCCAGTACTTC.

There are a few counts of this clonotype. The rearrangement uses TRBV5-1 and TRBJ2-5; no definite D call. Germline CDR1 SGHRS, CDR2 YFSETQ. V lost 0 bases to trimming and J lost 5 bases, with 11 bases between them. The CDR3 length is 14 residues. The CDR3 DNA is TGCGCCAGCAGCTTGGCCGAATGGCTGGAGACCCAGTACTTC. This encodes CASSLAEWLETQYF. Complete variable domain (other parts from reference TRBV5-1 and TRBJ2-5): KAGVTQTPRYLIKTRGQQVTLSCSPISGHRSVSWYQQTPGQGLQFLFEYFSETQRNKGNFPGRFSGRQFSNSRSEMNVSTLELGDSALYLCASSLAEWLETQYFGPGTRLLVL.

The chain has TRBV6-2 or TRBV6-3 and TRBJ1-2; the D is unclear. Germline CDR1 reads MNHEY; CDR2 reads SVGEGT. V shed 7 bases and J shed 2 bases, with 11 bases lying between them. CDR3 size: 13 residues. The CDR3 loop reads CASKTRENYGYTF. The CDR3 DNA reads TGTGCCAGCAAAACCCGGGAAAACTATGGCTACACCTTC.

The chain recombines TRBV7-9 with TRBJ1-3, with TRBD1 as a possible D gene (5 bases). This CDR3 is built from 18 residues. Trimming shortened V by 4 bases and J by 0 bases, and 19 bases separated the two germline ends. Germline lookup yields CDR1 SEHNR and CDR2 FQNEAQ (reference sequence). Here the CDR3 reads CASSSLFDRILSGNTIYF. The CDR3 nucleotides are TGTGCCAGCAGCTCTCTTTTTGACAGAATCCTCTCTGGAAACACCATATATTTT.

This clonotype was picked up many times. The chain combines TRBV5-6 with TRBJ2-7; 8 bases match TRBD1. V lost 4 bases and J lost 2; bases outside the gene matches: 5. The germline CDR1 and CDR2 sequences are SGHDT and YYEEEE. There are 14 residues in the CDR3. The DNA of the CDR3 is TGTGCCAGCAGCCGCGCGACAGGGGCCTACGAGCAGTACTTC. Translating gives CASSRATGAYEQYF.

This chain connects TRBV6-2 or TRBV6-3 to TRBJ2-6; D is ambiguous. The CDR3 extends over 15 amino acids. The ends were cut back, 2 bases at V and 2 bases at J, with 7 bases in the middle. Germline values: CDR1 MNHEY, CDR2 SVGEGT. The CDR3 sequence: CASSYHDTGANVLTF. In DNA form, the CDR3 reads TGTGCCAGCAGTTACCACGACACTGGGGCCAACGTCCTGACTTTC.

The chain combines TRBV12-3 or TRBV12-4 with TRBJ2-1; possibly TRBD2 for D (5 bases). V was cut by 0 bases and J by 15 bases, with 12 bases left in between. CDR3 length equals 12 residues. CDR3 coding DNA: TGTGCCAGCAGTTTAGCGGGGAGAAAGGCGTTCTTC. Its protein is CASSLAGRKAFF.

This clonotype was recorded at least ten times. This sequence joins TRBV7-2 and TRBJ2-1, with 8 bases fitting TRBD2. The CDR3 runs to 22 residues. J gave up 0 bases and V 4 bases, and 23 bases lay outside the gene matches. Per the germline V gene, CDR1 is SGHTA and CDR2 is FQGNSA. In DNA, the CDR3 is TGTGCCAGCAGCTCCAGACAGGCAAGTCTAGCGGGTTCACGGGCCTCCTACAATGAGCAGTTCTTC. This encodes CASSSRQASLAGSRASYNEQFF.

V usage is TRBV11-2 and J usage is TRBJ1-2; a weak D match, TRBD1 (5 bases). Germline CDR1 SGHAT, CDR2 FQNNGV. V gave up 4 bases and J gave up 5 bases, with 11 bases separating them. The CDR3 runs to 13 residues. The CDR3 sequence is CASSSDIGYGYTF. The CDR3 DNA is TGTGCCAGCAGCTCGGACATTGGATATGGCTACACCTTC. Using reference TRBV11-2 and TRBJ1-2 for the parts outside the CDR3, the full variable domain is EAGVAQSPRYKIIEKRQSVAFWCNPISGHATLYWYQQILGQGPKLLIQFQNNGVVDDSQLPKDRFSAERLKGVDSTLKIQPAKLEDSAVYLCASSSDIGYGYTFGSGTRLTVV.

The chain links TRBV18 to TRBJ1-2, with D possibly being TRBD1 (5 bases). The CDR3 spans 13 residues. The germline V and J ends were trimmed by 4 bases and 5 bases, with 11 bases remaining between them. Per the germline V gene, CDR1 is KGHSH and CDR2 is LQKENI. The CDR3 is CASSQGKTYGYTF. The CDR3 bases are TGTGCCAGCTCACAGGGGAAGACGTATGGCTACACCTTC. The whole variable domain, remainder taken from reference TRBV18 and TRBJ1-2, is NAGVMQNPRHLVRRRGQEARLRCSPMKGHSHVYWYRQLPEEGLKFMVYLQKENIIDESGMPKERFSAEFPKEGPSILRIQQVVRGDSAAYFCASSQGKTYGYTFGSGTRLTVV.

This clonotype showed up just once. This chain connects TRBV10-3 to TRBJ2-3; 7 nucleotides agree with TRBD1. This CDR3 has 16 residues. The ends lost 2 bases at V and 2 bases at J; junction bases unmatched: 7. CDR1 is ENHRY and CDR2 is SYGVKD in the germline V gene. This chain's CDR3 is CAISERGGPSTDTQYF. The CDR3 nucleotides read TGTGCCATCAGTGAGCGAGGGGGCCCCTCCACAGATACGCAGTATTTT.

This rearrangement joins TRBV7-2 to TRBJ1-5; D gene uncertain. Germline V gives CDR1 SGHTA, CDR2 FQGNSA. V was clipped by 1 base and J by 4 bases, with 11 bases between them. The CDR3 is made up of 15 amino acids. CDR3 sequence: CASSLVGEGNQPQHF. CDR3 nucleotide sequence: TGTGCCAGCAGCTTAGTTGGCGAGGGAAATCAGCCCCAGCATTTT.

The chain couples TRBV2 to TRBJ2-5; 10 positions match TRBD2. CDR1 SNHLY and CDR2 FYNNEI come from the germline V gene. CDR3 length: 15 residues. Unmatched junction bases numbered 5, after V lost 4 bases and J lost 3 bases. The CDR3 DNA reads as TGTGCCAGCAGTGTCGAGCGGGGGGGCGAAGAGACCCAGTACTTC. It yields the protein CASSVERGGEETQYF. Full variable domain (outside the CDR3, taken from reference TRBV2 and TRBJ2-5): EPEVTQTPSHQVTQMGQEVILRCVPISNHLYFYWYRQILGQKVEFLVSFYNNEISEKSEIFDDQFSVERPDGSNFTLKIRSTKLEDSAMYFCASSVERGGEETQYFGPGTRLLVL.

This chain uses TRBV7-2 with TRBJ2-3; 8 bases map to TRBD2. This CDR3 spans 17 amino acids. Germline V gene lookup returns CDR1 SGHTA and CDR2 FQGNSA. Germline trimming cut 3 bases from V and 3 bases from J; bases unmatched to any gene: 11. The DNA of the CDR3 is TGTGCCAGCAGCTTTCTTCCGGGGGGGGCGAGGACAGATACGCAGTATTTT. Its protein product is CASSFLPGGARTDTQYF.

This clonotype was recorded a few times. J is TRBJ2-5 and V is TRBV2, with 11 bases lining up with TRBD2. Germline assignment: CDR1 SNHLY and CDR2 FYNNEI. This CDR3 region has 14 residues. J gave up 5 bases and V 6 bases, and 5 bases lay outside the gene matches. The CDR3: CASRPSGGLETQYF. The CDR3 coding sequence is TGTGCCAGCAGGCCTAGCGGGGGGCTGGAGACCCAGTACTTC.

The rearrangement links TRBV19 to TRBJ1-4; D is possibly TRBD1 (5 bases). Between the trimmed V and J ends, which lost 3 bases and 5 bases, there was a span of 10 bases. Germline lookup yields CDR1 LNHDA and CDR2 SQIVND (reference sequence). The CDR3 consists of 14 residues. CDR3 protein: CASSIVRANEKLFF. CDR3 DNA sequence: TGTGCCAGTAGTATCGTCAGGGCGAATGAAAAACTGTTTTTT.

In its sample, this clonotype was seen a few times. The chain combines TRBV4-1 with TRBJ1-2; tentative D call: TRBD1 (6 bases). The V gene lost 3 bases and the J gene lost 4 bases, with 15 bases spanning the gap. Germline-derived CDR1 and CDR2 are MGHRA and YSYEKL. The length of the CDR3 is 15 residues. DNA of the CDR3: TGCGCCAGCAGCCAGGGACACCCGTCTCTCTATGGCTACACCTTC. As protein: CASSQGHPSLYGYTF.

This clonotype was detected a few times. V gene TRBV5-6 combines with J gene TRBJ2-6, with 10 bases aligning to TRBD1. After removal of 3 bases from V and 2 bases from J, the junction contained 5 bases not matched to a gene. Germline CDR1 and CDR2: SGHDT and YYEEEE. This CDR3 has 17 residues. For the CDR3, the DNA is TGTGCCAGCAGCTCCCGACAGGGGGCGCCTGGGGCCAACGTCCTGACTTTC. This sequence encodes CASSSRQGAPGANVLTF.

This clonotype has just one count. The chain uses TRBV12-3 or TRBV12-4 and TRBJ2-5, with 8 bases that match TRBD2. V was clipped by 5 bases and J by 5 bases; unmatched bases: 10. The CDR3 has 15 residues. CDR3: CASSSYGGAGETQYF. The CDR3, as DNA: TGTGCCAGCAGTAGCTACGGGGGGGCCGGGGAGACCCAGTACTTC.

This clonotype was detected a few times. The V and J genes are TRBV7-8 and TRBJ2-1; D unresolved. The germline gives CDR1 SGHVS, CDR2 FQNEAQ. The CDR3 covers 12 residues. V lost 5 bases, J lost 9 bases, and 11 bases lay in between. The CDR3 sequence is CASSTSRTEQFF. In nucleotides, the CDR3 is TGTGCCAGCAGCACTTCTAGAACTGAGCAGTTCTTC.

This clonotype was detected ten times or more. The genes are TRBV5-1 and TRBJ2-1; 10 bases line up with TRBD1. Germline V lookup: CDR1 SGHRS, CDR2 YFSETQ. V lost 6 bases to trimming and J lost 12 bases; unmatched junction nucleotides: 15. This CDR3 contains 15 residues. The CDR3 nucleotides are TGCGCCAGCACTCAAGGGGGACAGGGGCCTGGGGGGCAGTTCTTC. Translated: CASTQGGQGPGGQFF.

This clonotype was counted only a few times. The chain couples TRBV20-1 to TRBJ1-3; 9 bases line up with TRBD1. The germline V gene has CDR1 DFQATT and CDR2 SNEGSKA (reference sequence). The CDR3 has 19 residues. Germline trimming cut 2 bases from V and 0 bases from J; bases unmatched to any gene: 14. In nucleotides, the CDR3 is TGCAGTGCTAGATTTTTGGACAGGGGCCACTTGAGCTCTGGAAACACCATATATTTT. Encoded protein: CSARFLDRGHLSSGNTIYF.

This clonotype came up many times. V usage is TRBV20-1 and J usage is TRBJ1-6; D remains ambiguous. The germline V gene encodes CDR1 DFQATT and CDR2 SNEGSKA (reference sequence). The CDR3 has 13 residues. Between the trimmed V and J ends, which lost 0 bases and 14 bases, there was a span of 14 bases. The CDR3 loop is CSARDSQILTLHF. Here the CDR3 DNA reads TGCAGTGCTAGAGACAGTCAAATTCTTACCCTCCACTTT.

V usage is TRBV11-2 and J usage is TRBJ2-4; D call uncertain. Per the germline V gene, CDR1 is SGHAT and CDR2 is FQNNGV. The CDR3 consists of 17 residues. Trimming stripped 5 bases from V and 1 base from J, with 18 bases between. DNA of the CDR3: TGTGCCAGCAGCCCGCAAAAAGGCGCCTGGGCCAAAAACATTCAGTACTTC. It translates to CASSPQKGAWAKNIQYF.

This clonotype has more than one count but fewer than ten. V and J are TRBV4-3 and TRBJ2-1; D gene unclear. V was clipped by 0 bases and J by 6 bases, with 9 bases between them. Germline CDR1 and CDR2: LGHNA and YSLEER. CDR3 size: 14 residues. CDR3 region: CASSQETAVNEQFF. The CDR3 DNA reads as TGCGCCAGCAGCCAAGAAACCGCGGTCAATGAGCAGTTCTTC.